The source of this T cell receptor (beta chain) is a study of T cells in localized non-small cell lung cancer. On this clone: Its matching antigen is unknown.

Findings and caveats of the study: A single tumor region was sequenced, leaving heterogeneity possible. In the blood, greater T cell density corresponded to longer overall survival. Adjacent lung tissue had a median approximately 61 of the top 100 clones found in the tumor. The study found T cell clonality highest in uninvolved adjacent lung, above tumor.

With V trimmed by 1 base and J by 10 bases, 10 bases remained unmatched. The CDR3 totals 16 residues. Germline V gene sequence: CDR1 MNHEY, CDR2 SVGAGI. The table came from immunoSEQ multiplex PCR; TCRdb's copy has only in-frame clones and leaves some out. The sample consists of approximately 41,000 clones, around 83% of them appearing once. The chain recombines TRBV6-5 with TRBJ1-6; 7 bases match TRBD1. This clonotype was obtained from a woman aged 18 to 49 with stage III lung adenocarcinoma. Sequenced material: peripheral blood, taken before any cancer treatment. Written as DNA, the CDR3 is TGTGCCAGCAGTTACTACGCAGGGGAAGGGGGCTCACCCCTCCACTTT. Translating gives CASSYYAGEGGSPLHF.